The subject of this entry is one TCR beta chain. CDR1 and CDR2 (germline): LNHDA, SQIVND (reference sequence). V lost 7 bases, J lost 5 bases, and 23 bases lay in between. There are 16 residues in the CDR3. These data are taken from a study of cytomegalovirus exposure and HLA in healthy donors. PCR primers comprised 60 Vbeta and 13 Jbeta primers. The data were produced by immunoSEQ multiplex PCR, yet TCRdb's version contains in-frame clones alone and is incomplete. The sample includes 110,000 to 150,000 clones, around 80% seen only once; the top ten take roughly 4.8%. V and J are TRBV19 and TRBJ1-1; D perhaps matches TRBD1 (5 bases). The sample consisted of PBMCs. The receptor's source is a middle-aged man in good health and CMV-seronegative. This CDR3 is CASTPIMTVGGTEAFF. CDR3 nucleotide sequence: TGTGCCAGTACCCCGATTATGACAGTCGGGGGGACTGAAGCTTTCTTT. Full variable domain (remainder filled in from reference TRBV19 and TRBJ1-1): DGGITQSPKYLFRKEGQNVTLSCEQNLNHDAMYWYRQDPGQGLRLIYYSQIVNDFQKGDIAEGYSVSREKKESFPLTVTSAQKNPTAFYLCASTPIMTVGGTEAFFGQGTRLTVV.